The text below deals with one TCR beta chain. In the study's own analysis: Amplification from reference gene primers served as the basis for estimated nucleated cell counts. Some clones are missing from TCRdb's copy, which holds only in-frame ones; the method was immunoSEQ multiplex PCR. For V, J and clone size, that table is used; D and trimming come from the DNA. The sample has roughly 380,000 clones; about 90% are singletons. These data belong to a study of blood T cell repertoires in COVID-19. Residents of 24 US areas, aged about 18 to 89 years, made up the participants. Germline CDR1 and CDR2: LNHNV and YYDKDF (reference sequence). J gave up 7 bases and V 5 bases, and 9 bases lay outside the gene matches. The CDR3 extends over 15 amino acids.

Sequencing was carried out using PBMCs or T cells enriched from blood (not recorded which). This receptor was obtained from a woman in her 30s who had been exposed to COVID-19. The rearrangement uses TRBV15 and TRBJ1-4, with 8 nucleotides matching TRBD1. CDR3 sequence (DNA): TGTGCCACCAGCGGACAGACAGGGGAACGTGAAAAACTGTTTTTT. Protein: CATSGQTGEREKLFF.